This T cell receptor beta chain was obtained from a study of T-cell reconstitution after alpha-beta-depleted transplantation in children. Study-wide results and limits: A year post-transplant, T-cell counts and diversity derived mostly from newly produced T cells. From surviving recipient T cells and thymic progenitors came the high day-60 TCRbeta diversity observed in some patients. As was reported, about two months after transplant, alpha-beta T cells came from several hundred expanded graft clones.

For TCRbeta, the library was prepared with unique molecular identifiers. One entry per CDR3 protein results from TCRdb running MiXCR on the PCR reads. The sample lists approximately 300,000 distinct CDR3 sequences, 10% occurring once. In germline, CDR1 is SEHNR, CDR2 FQNEAQ (reference sequence). The CDR3 spans 16 residues. In the case of this clonotype: Antigen specificity is unknown. Just one base apart from a much larger clone, this may be a read error.

The source material was PBMCs, sampled before TCRalphabeta/CD19-depleted stem cell transplant. This clonotype was sampled from a boy in the first two years of life with acute myeloid leukemia, due to receive a stem cell transplant. V is TRBV7-9 and J is TRBJ1-2, with D unclear. The CDR3 nucleotides read TGTGCCAGCAGCTTCCCTTATGACATTGCCGAGAGTGGCTACTCCTTC. The encoded protein is CASSFPYDIAESGYSF.